Detailed here is one T cell receptor (beta chain). Original processing notes: The authors estimated nucleated cell counts from reference gene primer amplification. Measured with immunoSEQ multiplex PCR; TCRdb has only the in-frame clones, and not every one. That table gives V, J and clone size, and the DNA gave D and trimming. The table has roughly 170,000 clones, 82% seen once. This specimen belongs to a study of blood T cell repertoires in COVID-19. Recovery meant two consecutive negative NP/OP PCR tests, professional clearance, or resolved symptoms. Sequenced: PBMCs or T cells enriched from blood (not recorded which). The receptor comes from a man aged 55 to 70 who had recovered from COVID-19.

CDR3 sequence reads: CASSLVGQGDGRINQPQHF. The CDR3 region has the DNA TGTGCCAGCAGCTTAGTGGGACAGGGGGACGGCCGGATAAATCAGCCCCAGCATTTT. This sequence joins TRBV7-9 and TRBJ1-5; 11 nucleotides agree with TRBD1. Unmatched junction bases numbered 12, after V lost 1 base and J lost 4 bases. There are 19 residues in the CDR3. The germline V gene has CDR1 SEHNR and CDR2 FQNEAQ (reference sequence). Using reference TRBV7-9 and TRBJ1-5 for the parts outside the CDR3, the full variable domain is DTGVSQNPRHKITKRGQNVTFRCDPISEHNRLYWYRQTLGQGPEFLTYFQNEAQLEKSRLLSDRFSAERPKGSFSTLEIQRTEQGDSAMYLCASSLVGQGDGRINQPQHFGDGTRLSIL.